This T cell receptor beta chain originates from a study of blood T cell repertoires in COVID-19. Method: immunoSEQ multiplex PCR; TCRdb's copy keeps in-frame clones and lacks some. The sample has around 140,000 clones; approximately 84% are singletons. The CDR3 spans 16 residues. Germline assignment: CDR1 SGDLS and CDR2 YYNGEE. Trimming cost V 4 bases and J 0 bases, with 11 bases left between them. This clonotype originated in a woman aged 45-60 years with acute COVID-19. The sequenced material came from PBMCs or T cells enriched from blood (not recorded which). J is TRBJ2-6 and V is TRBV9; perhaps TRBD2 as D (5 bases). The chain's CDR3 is CASSPRGSSGANVLTF. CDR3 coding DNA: TGTGCCAGCAGCCCCCGGGGAAGCTCTGGGGCCAACGTCCTGACTTTC.